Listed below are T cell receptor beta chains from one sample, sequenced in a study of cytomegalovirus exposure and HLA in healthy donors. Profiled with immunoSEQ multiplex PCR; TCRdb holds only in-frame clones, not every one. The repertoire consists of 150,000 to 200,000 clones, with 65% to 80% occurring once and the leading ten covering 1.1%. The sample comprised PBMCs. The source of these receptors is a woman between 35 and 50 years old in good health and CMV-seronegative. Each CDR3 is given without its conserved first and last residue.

CDR3 protein: ASTNPWSWEQF
V gene: TRBV6-5

CDR3 protein: ASSLRISSVRADTQY
V gene: TRBV4-3

CDR3 protein: ASSPSGTTTGELF
V gene: TRBV7-2

CDR3 protein: ASSFNRQETQY
V gene: TRBV27

CDR3 protein: AINDPKGGNFNYGYT
V gene: TRBV10-3

CDR3 protein: ASSIEDRGGNEQF
V gene: TRBV7-2

CDR3 protein: ASSGSQGLGVNTEAF
V gene: TRBV19

CDR3 protein: ASSTGEDGYT
V gene: TRBV6-1

CDR3 protein: ASSLTAPGQGSGNTIY
V gene: TRBV5-1

CDR3 protein: ASRQGDTQY
V gene: TRBV6-5

CDR3 protein: ASSLGSGSANTGELF
V gene: TRBV11-3

CDR3 protein: AIATETNEKLF
V gene: TRBV10-3

CDR3 protein: ASSTVRGERMNTEAF
V gene: TRBV19

CDR3 protein: ASSLATSGDTQY
V gene: TRBV5-1

CDR3 protein: ASVYRLRGEQF
V gene: TRBV7-9